The next 27 T cell receptor beta chains were all read from a single sample in a study of T-cell reconstitution after alpha-beta-depleted transplantation in children. Unique molecular identifiers were built into the TCRbeta library. TCRdb independently ran MiXCR on the PCR reads; one entry per CDR3 protein. The data contain over 200,000 distinct CDR3 sequences, about a tenth of them singletons. Sequencing used PBMCs, obtained before TCRalphabeta/CD19-depleted stem cell transplant. The receptors were gathered from a child under three years old with acute myeloid leukemia, due to receive a stem cell transplant.

In this sample, this clonotype turned up a few times. The gene calls are TRBV19 and TRBJ2-5; D is unresolved. The CDR3 spans 12 residues. V dropped 6 bases and J dropped 4 bases, with 9 bases sitting between them. Germline CDR1 LNHDA, CDR2 SQIVND (reference sequence). The CDR3 DNA sequence: TGTGCCAGTAGCTCACGCGTAGAGACCCAGTACTTC. This sequence encodes CASSSRVETQYF.

This clonotype was counted at least ten times. The chain uses TRBV10-2 and TRBJ2-1; D may match TRBD1 or TRBD2 (5 bases each). With 8 bases removed from V and 10 bases from J, the gap between germline ends came to 24 bases. Germline CDR1 and CDR2: WSHSY and SAAADI. The CDR3 spans 15 residues. The DNA of the CDR3 is TGCGCCAGCGCGAGACCGTTAAGGGACCTGACGGAGCAGTTCTTC. Residues: CASARPLRDLTEQFF.

This clonotype was seen ten or more times. In nucleotides, the CDR3 is TGCAGCGCCCTGCCAGGGGGTATGGACATTCAGTACTTC. Its translation is CSALPGGMDIQYF. V is TRBV29-1 and J is TRBJ2-4, with 7 bases fitting TRBD1. This CDR3 is built from 13 residues. Germline CDR1 and CDR2: SQVTM and ANQGSEA. The J segment lost 8 bases and the V segment lost 7 bases, leaving 11 bases of the junction unmatched.

This clonotype was seen ten or more times. The chain joins TRBV19 to TRBJ2-1; TRBD2 aligns across 10 bases. This CDR3 contains 17 residues. V lost 5 bases and J lost 4; bases outside the gene matches: 11. CDR1 is LNHDA and CDR2 is SQIVND in the germline V gene (reference sequence). The CDR3 loop reads CASSPLRTSGLYNEQFF. CDR3 nucleotide sequence: TGTGCCAGTAGTCCCCTCCGGACTAGCGGCCTGTACAATGAGCAGTTCTTC. The full variable domain, with the rest looked up from reference TRBV19 and TRBJ2-1, is DGGITQSPKYLFRKEGQNVTLSCEQNLNHDAMYWYRQDPGQGLRLIYYSQIVNDFQKGDIAEGYSVSREKKESFPLTVTSAQKNPTAFYLCASSPLRTSGLYNEQFFGPGTRLTVL.

This chain connects TRBV20-1 to TRBJ2-1, with 10 nucleotides matching TRBD1. The V and J ends lost 6 bases and 4 bases, in that order; junction bases with no gene match: 9. Looked up from germline, CDR1 is DFQATT and CDR2 is SNEGSKA (reference sequence). CDR3 length: 15 residues. Here the CDR3 reads CSAGGRDRGYNEQFF. CDR3 coding DNA: TGCAGTGCCGGTGGTAGGGACAGGGGTTACAATGAGCAGTTCTTC.

At least ten counts were recorded for this clonotype. The rearrangement uses TRBV5-1 and TRBJ2-2, with D perhaps assigned TRBD1 or TRBD2 (7 bases each). Germline-derived CDR1 and CDR2 are SGHRS and YFSETQ. V was pared by 7 bases and J by 6 bases, with 16 bases between. The CDR3 length is 14 residues. The DNA for the CDR3 is TGCGCCAGCGAGGGAGGGGGCGATGCCGGGGAGCTGTTTTTT. Amino acids: CASEGGGDAGELFF.

Regarding this clonotype: A read error may produce the germline difference seen at one junction end. This chain links TRBV7-8 with TRBJ2-1, with D perhaps TRBD2 (5 bases). This CDR3 is built from 15 residues. Germline lookup yields CDR1 SGHVS and CDR2 FQNEAQ. Here the CDR3 DNA reads TGTGCCAGCAACTTACGGGGAAGCTCCTACAATGAGCAGTTCTTC. Its protein product is CASNLRGSSYNEQFF.

This clonotype has at least ten counts. CDR3 loop: CSALIGTALRTQYF. The CDR3 DNA sequence: TGCAGTGCTCTAATCGGGACTGCCCTAAGGACCCAGTACTTC. The V call is TRBV20-1, the J call TRBJ2-5; D perhaps matches TRBD2 (6 bases). Trimming stripped 5 bases from V and 7 bases from J, with 20 bases between. This CDR3 has 14 residues. Per germline, CDR1 DFQATT and CDR2 SNEGSKA (reference sequence).

This clonotype was picked up many times. This sequence joins TRBV5-1 and TRBJ2-1; 8 bases fit TRBD1. The CDR3 runs to 16 residues. The germline V gene has CDR1 SGHRS and CDR2 YFSETQ. Unmatched junction bases numbered 12, after V lost 6 bases and J lost 4 bases. CDR3 sequence (DNA): TGCGCCAGCACCGTTGAAATGGGACAGGTTTACAATGAGCAGTTCTTC. Translating gives CASTVEMGQVYNEQFF.

Comments on this clonotype: A much larger clone lies a single base off, so this may be a read error. This chain links TRBV5-6 with TRBJ1-2; D is undetermined. The CDR3 extends over 13 amino acids. Germline V gene sequence: CDR1 SGHDT, CDR2 YYEEEE. The CDR3 nucleotides are TGTGCCAACAGCTCCGACCCGAATTATGGCTACACCTTC. Its translation is CANSSDPNYGYTF.

This clonotype was counted ten times or more. V usage is TRBV7-8 and J usage is TRBJ1-1; D perhaps matches TRBD1 (5 bases). Trimming took 7 bases from V and 5 from J, leaving 17 bases between them. This CDR3 region has 14 residues. Germline V CDR1 and CDR2: SGHVS, FQNEAQ. CDR3 loop: CASTTGGVNTEAFF. CDR3 nucleotides: TGTGCCAGCACCACCGGGGGGGTAAATACTGAAGCTTTCTTT.

Many counts were recorded for this clonotype. The chain couples TRBV7-9 to TRBJ1-4; no firm D call. Trimming took off 0 bases at V and 7 bases at J, with 12 bases between the two ends. Per the germline V gene, CDR1 is SEHNR and CDR2 is FQNEAQ (reference sequence). The CDR3 contains 15 residues. Here the CDR3 DNA reads TGTGCCAGCAGCTTAGCAAGGGCTTCCAGTGAAAAACTGTTTTTT. Translated: CASSLARASSEKLFF. Drawing the rest from reference TRBV7-9 and TRBJ1-4, the complete variable domain is DTGVSQNPRHKITKRGQNVTFRCDPISEHNRLYWYRQTLGQGPEFLTYFQNEAQLEKSRLLSDRFSAERPKGSFSTLEIQRTEQGDSAMYLCASSLARASSEKLFFGSGTQLSVL.

This clonotype was detected ten times or more. The chain carries TRBV28 and TRBJ1-4; 7 nucleotides line up with TRBD1. This CDR3 has 13 residues. Germline lookup yields CDR1 MDHEN and CDR2 SYDVKM. After removal of 5 bases from V and 7 bases from J, the junction contained 4 bases not matched to a gene. In DNA form, the CDR3 reads TGTGCCAGCAGTGGGACAGCATTTGAAAAACTGTTTTTT. Amino acids: CASSGTAFEKLFF. Combining the CDR3 with reference TRBV28 and TRBJ1-4 gives the whole variable domain DVKVTQSSRYLVKRTGEKVFLECVQDMDHENMFWYRQDPGLGLRLIYFSYDVKMKEKGDIPEGYSVSREKKERFSLILESASTNQTSMYLCASSGTAFEKLFFGSGTQLSVL.

This clonotype has only a few counts. The rearrangement links TRBV30 to TRBJ2-7; D uncertain. Per the germline V gene, CDR1 is GTSNPN and CDR2 is SVGIG (reference sequence). V lost 3 bases, J lost 6 bases, and 12 bases lay in between. This CDR3 comprises 12 residues. CDR3 bases: TGTGCCTGGAGCCTACAACCTGGCGAGCAGTACTTC. This sequence encodes CAWSLQPGEQYF.

This clonotype was found many times. V usage is TRBV12-3 or TRBV12-4 and J usage is TRBJ2-5; possibly TRBD2 for D (5 bases). The CDR3 has 12 amino acids. Trimming cost V 3 bases and J 7 bases, with 9 bases left between them. DNA for the CDR3: TGTGCCAGCAGTTTTGCGGGCGGGACCCAGTACTTC. This encodes CASSFAGGTQYF.

This clonotype was seen ten or more times. The chain's CDR3 is CASSYPPGLGLSGNTIYF. CDR3 in DNA: TGTGCCAGCAGTTACCCCCCGGGTCTGGGACTTTCTGGAAACACCATATATTTT. V is TRBV6-5 and J is TRBJ1-3; possible D gene TRBD1, 5 bases. The germline CDR1 and CDR2 sequences are MNHEY and SVGAGI. The V end was cut by 2 bases, the J end by 1 base, with 18 bases between. The CDR3 covers 18 residues.

This clonotype was found many times. V is TRBV3-1 and J is TRBJ2-5; D may be TRBD2 (5 bases). Looked up from germline, CDR1 is LGHDT and CDR2 is YNNKEL (reference sequence). The length of the CDR3 is 17 residues. Trimming took 2 bases from V and 0 from J, leaving 16 bases between them. DNA for the CDR3: TGTGCCAGCAGCCAACCCCCCGGGGTTTGGTACCAAGAGACCCAGTACTTC. Translated: CASSQPPGVWYQETQYF.

This clonotype has ten or more counts. The chain has TRBV29-1 and TRBJ2-1; D is undetermined. The CDR3 is made up of 11 amino acids. Per germline, CDR1 SQVTM and CDR2 ANQGSEA. V gave up 2 bases and J gave up 9 bases, with 8 bases separating them. In DNA form, the CDR3 reads TGCAGCGTTGAAAACCGCGGTGAGCAGTTCTTC. The encoded protein is CSVENRGEQFF.

This clonotype was counted between two and nine times. The rearrangement links TRBV24-1 to TRBJ2-2; 9 bases match TRBD1. The trim removed 3 bases at V and 3 bases at J, leaving 10 bases unmatched. CDR3 length: 18 amino acids. The germline V gene has CDR1 KGHDR and CDR2 SFDVKD. The CDR3 loop is CATSDPSRTGVDTGELFF. CDR3 in DNA: TGTGCCACCAGTGATCCTTCCCGGACAGGGGTGGACACCGGGGAGCTGTTTTTT.

The sample holds many counts of this clonotype. The chain carries TRBV5-1 and TRBJ2-1; 11 bases are a match to TRBD2. V trimming: 3 bases; J trimming: 4 bases; junction bases outside the gene matches: 6. This CDR3 spans 16 amino acids. Germline V gene sequence: CDR1 SGHRS, CDR2 YFSETQ. Here the CDR3 reads CASSYTGTSGYNEQFF. DNA of the CDR3: TGCGCCAGCAGCTACACCGGGACTAGCGGATACAATGAGCAGTTCTTC.

This clonotype was counted ten times or more. CDR3 coding DNA: TGTGCCAGCAGTTTAATGTCCAGCAGTACGCAGTATTTT. Translation: CASSLMSSSTQYF. The chain couples TRBV27 to TRBJ2-3; no definite D call. V gave up 2 bases and J gave up 8 bases, with 11 bases separating them. Germline CDR1 is MNHEY and CDR2 is SMNVEV (reference sequence). The CDR3 has 13 residues.

In its sample, this clonotype was seen many times. The chain recombines TRBV20-1 with TRBJ2-7, with 8 bases fitting TRBD2. J gave up 3 bases and V 0 bases, and 7 bases lay outside the gene matches. The germline V gene has CDR1 DFQATT and CDR2 SNEGSKA (reference sequence). There are 15 residues in the CDR3. The CDR3 is CSARDSRLAGYEQYF. The CDR3 DNA reads as TGCAGTGCTAGAGACTCTAGGCTAGCGGGCTACGAGCAGTACTTC.

This clonotype was found many times. The gene calls are TRBV27 and TRBJ2-5, with 8 bases matching TRBD2. Losses at the gene ends were 6 bases for V and 4 bases for J; bases not matched to a gene: 10. This CDR3 region has 15 residues. The V gene's germline CDR1 is MNHEY and CDR2 SMNVEV (reference sequence). CDR3 bases: TGTGCCAGCAGGCCCGGGACTAGTTATAGAGAGACCCAGTACTTC. It translates to CASRPGTSYRETQYF.

This clonotype was recorded many times. This chain uses TRBV18 with TRBJ1-5; TRBD1 matches at 7 bases. The germline CDR1 and CDR2 sequences are KGHSH and LQKENI. The V and J ends lost 3 bases and 7 bases, in that order; junction bases with no gene match: 9. The CDR3 length is 15 residues. DNA of the CDR3: TGTGCCAGCTCACCGGACAGGTCGGGGGGCCAGCCCCAGCATTTT. It yields the protein CASSPDRSGGQPQHF.

In this sample, this clonotype turned up a few times. The gene calls are TRBV7-9 and TRBJ1-2; 11 bases line up with TRBD1. V shed 6 bases and J 8 bases; nucleotides not matched to a gene: 11. The CDR3 consists of 15 residues. Germline V lookup: CDR1 SEHNR, CDR2 FQNEAQ (reference sequence). The CDR3 DNA reads TGTGCCAGCAGTTATTCCGGACAGGGGGCGGGAGGCTACACCTTC. Protein: CASSYSGQGAGGYTF. Looking up the rest from reference TRBV7-9 and TRBJ1-2 gives the full variable domain: DTGVSQNPRHKITKRGQNVTFRCDPISEHNRLYWYRQTLGQGPEFLTYFQNEAQLEKSRLLSDRFSAERPKGSFSTLEIQRTEQGDSAMYLCASSYSGQGAGGYTFGSGTRLTVV.

The table lists this clonotype with many counts. The chain uses TRBV5-1 and TRBJ1-1; maybe TRBD1 (5 bases). Trimming cost V 6 bases and J 5 bases, with 20 bases left between them. Germline V gives CDR1 SGHRS, CDR2 YFSETQ. The CDR3 loop spans 15 amino acids. CDR3 sequence reads: CASTLEGLPKTEAFF. CDR3 bases: TGCGCCAGCACTCTCGAGGGACTCCCCAAAACTGAAGCTTTCTTT.

The chain recombines TRBV19 with TRBJ2-1; D gene unclear. Germline CDR1 reads LNHDA; CDR2 reads SQIVND (reference sequence). CDR3 size: 15 residues. Trimming took 3 bases from V and 1 from J, leaving 10 bases between them. The CDR3 loop is CASSIIVDSYNEQFF. The CDR3 coding sequence is TGTGCCAGTAGTATTATAGTCGATTCCTACAATGAGCAGTTCTTC.